This T cell receptor (beta chain) was found in a study of T cell responses to AZD1222 COVID-19 vaccine. About this clone itself: The antigen is undetermined.

Notes on the study in general: White British people made up most donors, females outnumbered males, and clonal diversity was possibly underestimated. Two AZD1222 doses significantly raised spike-specific TCR breadth and depth over controls. Only 5 or 6 individuals given AZD1222 were seropositive at baseline. Spike was spanned by vaccine-associated CD4 TCRs, with dominance at 160-218 and 743-854.

The CDR3 is 17 residues long. V shed 3 bases and J shed 5 bases, with 23 bases lying between them. The germline V gene encodes CDR1 SGHRS and CDR2 YFSETQ. The table came from immunoSEQ multiplex PCR; TCRdb's copy has only in-frame clones and leaves some out. The data show about 140,000 clones, just under 95% seen once. V is TRBV5-1 and J is TRBJ2-5; D ambiguous. The sample in question was peripheral blood, obtained on day 0 of AZD1222 vaccination. This clonotype was obtained from an adult in good health. The CDR3 coding sequence is TGCGCCAGCAGCTCAACGTCCCGGGTAACCTTAACGGAGACCCAGTACTTC. Protein: CASSSTSRVTLTETQYF.